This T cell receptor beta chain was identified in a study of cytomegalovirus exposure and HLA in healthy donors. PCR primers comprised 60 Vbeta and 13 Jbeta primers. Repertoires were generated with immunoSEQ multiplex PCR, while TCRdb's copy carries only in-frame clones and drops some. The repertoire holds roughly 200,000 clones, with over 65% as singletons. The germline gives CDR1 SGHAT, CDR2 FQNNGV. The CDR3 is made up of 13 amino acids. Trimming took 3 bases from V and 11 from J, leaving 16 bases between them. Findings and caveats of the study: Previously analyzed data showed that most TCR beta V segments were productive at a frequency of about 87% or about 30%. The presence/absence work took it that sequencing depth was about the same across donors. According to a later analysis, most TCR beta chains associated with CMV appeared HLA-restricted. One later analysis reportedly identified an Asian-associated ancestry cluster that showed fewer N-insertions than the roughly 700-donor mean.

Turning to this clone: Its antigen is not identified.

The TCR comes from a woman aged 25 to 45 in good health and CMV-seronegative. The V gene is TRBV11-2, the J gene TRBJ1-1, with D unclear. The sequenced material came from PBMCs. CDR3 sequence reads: CASSFVVGREAFF. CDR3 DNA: TGTGCCAGCAGCTTCGTCGTAGGCCGGGAGGCTTTCTTT.